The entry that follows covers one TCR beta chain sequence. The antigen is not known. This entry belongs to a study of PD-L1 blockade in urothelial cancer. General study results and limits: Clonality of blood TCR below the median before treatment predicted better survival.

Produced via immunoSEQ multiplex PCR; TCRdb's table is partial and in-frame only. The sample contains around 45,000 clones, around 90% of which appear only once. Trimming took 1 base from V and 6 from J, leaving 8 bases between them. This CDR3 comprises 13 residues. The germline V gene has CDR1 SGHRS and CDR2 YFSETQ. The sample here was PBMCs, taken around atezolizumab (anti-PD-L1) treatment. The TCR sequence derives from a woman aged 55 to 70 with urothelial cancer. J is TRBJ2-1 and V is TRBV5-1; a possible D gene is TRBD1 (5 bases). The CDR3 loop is CASSLWGPNEQFF. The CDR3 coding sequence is TGCGCCAGCAGCTTGTGGGGCCCCAATGAGCAGTTCTTC. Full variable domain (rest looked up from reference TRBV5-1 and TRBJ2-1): KAGVTQTPRYLIKTRGQQVTLSCSPISGHRSVSWYQQTPGQGLQFLFEYFSETQRNKGNFPGRFSGRQFSNSRSEMNVSTLELGDSALYLCASSLWGPNEQFFGPGTRLTVL.